The 3 T cell receptor beta chains below were found in one sample sequenced in a study of identical twins. MiXCR, applied by TCRdb to the 5' RACE reads, yields one record per CDR3 protein. The repertoire includes about 530,000 distinct CDR3 sequences, about 16% of them detected once, and 0.44% sits in the top ten. This same sample was also part of a study on yellow fever vaccine responses in identical twins.

The sequenced sample consisted of CD4+ T cells sorted from blood. These receptors were obtained from a woman aged 18-30 years in good health.

This clonotype was seen more than once but under ten times. The chain carries TRBV9 and TRBJ2-1; 11 bases align to TRBD2. V shed 3 bases and J 7 bases; nucleotides not matched to a gene: 3. Germline lookup yields CDR1 SGDLS and CDR2 YYNGEE. The length of the CDR3 is 14 residues. CDR3 loop: CASSGPSGGNEQFF. CDR3 DNA: TGTGCCAGCAGCGGTCCTAGCGGGGGGAATGAGCAGTTCTTC.

V gene TRBV27 combines with J gene TRBJ2-1; tentative D call: TRBD1 (6 bases). There are 17 residues in the CDR3. Germline loops: CDR1 MNHEY, CDR2 SMNVEV (reference sequence). V lost 3 bases, J lost 4 bases, and 19 bases lay in between. CDR3 nucleotide sequence: TGTGCCAGCAGTTTTCTGCAGGGGCAAAAGGGATACAATGAGCAGTTCTTC. This translates into CASSFLQGQKGYNEQFF.

This chain links TRBV5-1 with TRBJ2-5; 7 nucleotides line up with TRBD2. Germline trimming cut 0 bases from V and 4 bases from J; bases unmatched to any gene: 12. This CDR3 has 17 residues. Germline V gene sequence: CDR1 SGHRS, CDR2 YFSETQ. In nucleotides, the CDR3 is TGCGCCAGCAGCTTGGGCCCCACCGGACTAGGAGGAGAGACCCAGTACTTC. Its translation is CASSLGPTGLGGETQYF.